A selection of T cell receptor beta chains follows, all from one sample in a study of shared clonotypes between healthy human individuals. Sequenced by immunoSEQ multiplex PCR; TCRdb stores in-frame clones only, minus some. Seen here are millions of clones, roughly 94% observed once, and the top ten hold roughly 0.13%. Sequencing was done on a sample of naive CD4+ T cells sorted from blood. These receptors came from a man aged 18 to 29 in good health. The CDR3 runs from the conserved cysteine through the conserved F or W. The D gene is left open where the match is weak. Size is stated for part of the rows, as once, few or many counts, or as a class when the clone is expanded.

d_gene: NA
j_gene: TRBJ2-1
abundance: NA
v_gene: TRBV10-3
CDR3aa: CAISESSNEQFF
CDR3nt: TGTGCCATCAGTGAGTCGTCCAATGAGCAGTTCTTC

d_gene: TRBD1
j_gene: TRBJ2-4
abundance: NA
v_gene: TRBV7-2
CDR3aa: CASSTGQVKNIQYF
CDR3nt: TGTGCCAGCAGCACGGGACAGGTCAAAAACATTCAGTACTTC

d_gene: NA
j_gene: TRBJ1-4
abundance: NA
v_gene: TRBV2
CDR3aa: CASSLNREGKLFF
CDR3nt: TGTGCCAGCAGTCTTAACAGGGAAGGAAAACTGTTTTTT

d_gene: NA
j_gene: TRBJ2-7
abundance: NA
v_gene: TRBV29-1
CDR3aa: CSVFSDRWYEQYF
CDR3nt: TGCAGCGTTTTTTCTGACAGGTGGTACGAGCAGTACTTC

d_gene: NA
j_gene: TRBJ1-1
abundance: NA
v_gene: TRBV5-1
CDR3aa: CASSLRGPNTEAFF
CDR3nt: TGCGCCAGCAGCCTCAGGGGACCTAACACTGAAGCTTTCTTT

d_gene: NA
j_gene: TRBJ1-2
abundance: NA
v_gene: TRBV28
CDR3aa: CASTRYTASNYGYTF
CDR3nt: TGTGCCAGCACCCGGTACACAGCCTCTAACTATGGCTACACCTTC

d_gene: NA
j_gene: TRBJ2-3
abundance: NA
v_gene: TRBV10-3
CDR3aa: CAISAGQAGTDTQYF
CDR3nt: TGTGCCATCAGTGCAGGGCAGGCGGGCACAGATACGCAGTATTTT

d_gene: NA
j_gene: TRBJ2-7
abundance: NA
v_gene: TRBV6-5
CDR3aa: CASSRLGTYEQYF
CDR3nt: TGTGCCAGCAGTAGACTAGGTACCTACGAGCAGTACTTC

d_gene: TRBD1
j_gene: TRBJ2-5
abundance: NA
v_gene: TRBV5-1
CDR3aa: CASSLGWTGHQETQYF
CDR3nt: TGCGCCAGCAGCTTGGGGTGGACAGGGCACCAAGAGACCCAGTACTTC

d_gene: NA
j_gene: TRBJ1-1
abundance: NA
v_gene: TRBV30
CDR3aa: CAWSDGGNTEAFF
CDR3nt: TGTGCCTGGAGTGACGGGGGGAACACTGAAGCTTTCTTT

d_gene: NA
j_gene: TRBJ2-7
abundance: once
v_gene: TRBV7-9
CDR3aa: CASSRYYEQYF
CDR3nt: TGTGCCAGCAGCCGTTACTACGAGCAGTACTTC

d_gene: NA
j_gene: TRBJ1-4
abundance: NA
v_gene: TRBV19
CDR3aa: CASSNSRRSTNEKLFF
CDR3nt: TGTGCCAGTAGTAACTCTAGACGGTCAACTAATGAAAAACTGTTTTTT

d_gene: TRBD2
j_gene: TRBJ2-6
abundance: NA
v_gene: TRBV4-3
CDR3aa: CASSLNWGGVAISGANVLTF
CDR3nt: TGCGCCAGCAGCCTCAATTGGGGAGGGGTCGCGATCTCTGGGGCCAACGTCCTGACTTTC

d_gene: NA
j_gene: TRBJ2-2
abundance: NA
v_gene: TRBV5-4
CDR3aa: CASSNRERNTGELFF
CDR3nt: TGTGCCAGCAGCAACAGGGAAAGGAACACCGGGGAGCTGTTTTTT

d_gene: NA
j_gene: TRBJ2-1
abundance: NA
v_gene: TRBV7-2
CDR3aa: CASSLNNEQFF
CDR3nt: TGTGCCAGCAGCTTGAACAATGAGCAGTTCTTC

d_gene: TRBD2
j_gene: TRBJ2-3
abundance: NA
v_gene: TRBV19
CDR3aa: CASGGGYGTDTQYF
CDR3nt: TGTGCCAGTGGGGGAGGGTACGGCACAGATACGCAGTATTTT

d_gene: TRBD1
j_gene: TRBJ2-1
abundance: NA
v_gene: TRBV10-3
CDR3aa: CAISPGQVYNEQFF
CDR3nt: TGTGCCATCAGCCCGGGACAGGTTTACAATGAGCAGTTCTTC

d_gene: NA
j_gene: TRBJ2-7
abundance: NA
v_gene: TRBV6-6
CDR3aa: CASSYGGQSYEQYF
CDR3nt: TGTGCCAGCAGTTACGGGGGCCAATCCTACGAGCAGTACTTC

d_gene: NA
j_gene: TRBJ2-5
abundance: few
v_gene: TRBV5-1
CDR3aa: CASRLFHPGEGQETQYF
CDR3nt: TGCGCCAGCAGATTGTTCCATCCAGGGGAGGGCCAAGAGACCCAGTACTTC

d_gene: NA
j_gene: TRBJ2-3
abundance: NA
v_gene: TRBV5-1
CDR3aa: CASSFDGATSDTQYF
CDR3nt: TGCGCCAGCAGCTTCGACGGGGCCACCTCAGATACGCAGTATTTT

d_gene: TRBD1
j_gene: TRBJ1-1
abundance: NA
v_gene: TRBV9
CDR3aa: CASSVVDRAPTEAFF
CDR3nt: TGTGCCAGCAGCGTAGTGGACAGGGCCCCCACTGAAGCTTTCTTT

d_gene: TRBD2
j_gene: TRBJ2-7
abundance: NA
v_gene: TRBV5-1
CDR3aa: CASLGLADGINVQYF
CDR3nt: TGCGCCAGCTTGGGACTAGCTGATGGAATTAACGTGCAGTACTTC

d_gene: NA
j_gene: TRBJ2-6
abundance: NA
v_gene: TRBV6-1
CDR3aa: CASSEGGAGANVLTF
CDR3nt: TGTGCCAGCAGTGAAGGGGGCGCTGGGGCCAACGTCCTGACTTTC

d_gene: NA
j_gene: TRBJ1-5
abundance: NA
v_gene: TRBV6-1
CDR3aa: CASSEGLVGRSNQPQHF
CDR3nt: TGTGCCAGCAGTGAAGGATTGGTAGGTCGGAGCAATCAGCCCCAGCATTTT

d_gene: TRBD1
j_gene: TRBJ2-1
abundance: NA
v_gene: TRBV29-1
CDR3aa: CSARDSLYNEQFF
CDR3nt: TGCAGCGCCCGGGACAGCTTATACAATGAGCAGTTCTTC

d_gene: NA
j_gene: TRBJ2-2
abundance: once
v_gene: TRBV27
CDR3aa: CASSLREGGELFF
CDR3nt: TGTGCCAGCAGTTTAAGGGAAGGCGGGGAGCTGTTTTTT

d_gene: TRBD1
j_gene: TRBJ2-1
abundance: NA
v_gene: TRBV10-3
CDR3aa: CAISESQGAGEQFF
CDR3nt: TGTGCCATCAGTGAGTCTCAGGGGGCGGGTGAGCAGTTCTTC

d_gene: TRBD2
j_gene: TRBJ2-7
abundance: NA
v_gene: TRBV30
CDR3aa: CAWRGHGGGLEQYF
CDR3nt: TGTGCCTGGAGGGGTCATGGGGGAGGGCTCGAGCAGTACTTC

d_gene: TRBD2
j_gene: TRBJ2-7
abundance: NA
v_gene: TRBV5-1
CDR3aa: CASSIGLENEQYF
CDR3nt: TGCGCCAGCAGCATCGGACTAGAAAACGAGCAGTACTTC

d_gene: NA
j_gene: TRBJ1-4
abundance: NA
v_gene: TRBV9
CDR3aa: CASSRGDATNEKLFF
CDR3nt: TGTGCCAGCAGCCGGGGAGACGCAACTAATGAAAAACTGTTTTTT

d_gene: NA
j_gene: TRBJ1-2
abundance: NA
v_gene: TRBV19
CDR3aa: CASSVGYNIAYGYTF
CDR3nt: TGTGCCAGTAGTGTCGGGTACAACATAGCCTATGGCTACACCTTC

d_gene: NA
j_gene: TRBJ1-6
abundance: once
v_gene: TRBV5-1
CDR3aa: CASSLGETSYNSPLHF
CDR3nt: TGCGCCAGCAGCTTAGGCGAAACGTCCTATAATTCACCCCTCCACTTT

d_gene: TRBD2
j_gene: TRBJ2-7
abundance: NA
v_gene: TRBV7-2
CDR3aa: CASSFRGASGRASYEQYF
CDR3nt: TGTGCCAGCAGCTTCCGAGGGGCTAGCGGGAGGGCCTCCTACGAGCAGTACTTC

d_gene: NA
j_gene: TRBJ2-2
abundance: NA
v_gene: TRBV4-1
CDR3aa: CASSQWTAANTGELFF
CDR3nt: TGCGCCAGCAGCCAGTGGACGGCCGCGAACACCGGGGAGCTGTTTTTT

d_gene: TRBD2
j_gene: TRBJ2-3
abundance: NA
v_gene: TRBV28
CDR3aa: CASSFASGIDTQYF
CDR3nt: TGTGCCAGCAGTTTCGCTAGCGGGATAGATACGCAGTATTTT

d_gene: TRBD1
j_gene: TRBJ2-7
abundance: NA
v_gene: TRBV6-5
CDR3aa: CASRGTGIAYEQYF
CDR3nt: TGTGCCAGCAGGGGGACAGGAATAGCCTACGAGCAGTACTTC

d_gene: NA
j_gene: TRBJ1-4
abundance: NA
v_gene: TRBV14
CDR3aa: CASSLQPASLSEKLFF
CDR3nt: TGTGCCAGCAGCCTCCAACCGGCCTCACTATCGGAAAAACTGTTTTTT

d_gene: NA
j_gene: TRBJ1-4
abundance: NA
v_gene: TRBV6-6
CDR3aa: CASRSVSTNEKLFF
CDR3nt: TGTGCCAGCAGGTCCGTGTCAACTAATGAAAAACTGTTTTTT

d_gene: NA
j_gene: TRBJ2-3
abundance: NA
v_gene: TRBV5-1
CDR3aa: CASSKRAGVSTDTQYF
CDR3nt: TGCGCCAGCAGCAAAAGAGCTGGGGTTAGCACAGATACGCAGTATTTT

d_gene: NA
j_gene: TRBJ1-2
abundance: NA
v_gene: TRBV5-4
CDR3aa: CASSSGQLLPLNYGYTF
CDR3nt: TGTGCCAGCAGTTCCGGACAGCTCCTACCACTCAACTATGGCTACACCTTC

d_gene: NA
j_gene: TRBJ2-1
abundance: once
v_gene: TRBV10-2
CDR3aa: CASSGGREQFF
CDR3nt: TGCGCCAGCAGTGGGGGCCGTGAGCAGTTCTTC

d_gene: NA
j_gene: TRBJ2-2
abundance: NA
v_gene: TRBV5-1
CDR3aa: CASSLAGPHTSGELFF
CDR3nt: TGCGCCAGCAGTTTGGCTGGCCCTCACACCTCCGGGGAGCTGTTTTTT

d_gene: NA
j_gene: TRBJ1-1
abundance: NA
v_gene: TRBV2
CDR3aa: CASSGYTMNTEAFF
CDR3nt: TGTGCCAGCAGTGGATATACCATGAACACTGAAGCTTTCTTT

d_gene: NA
j_gene: TRBJ1-6
abundance: once
v_gene: TRBV7-9
CDR3aa: CASSLEASSLHF
CDR3nt: TGTGCCAGCAGCTTAGAGGCGAGTTCCCTCCACTTT

d_gene: NA
j_gene: TRBJ1-5
abundance: NA
v_gene: TRBV5-1
CDR3aa: CASSLGDTSNQPQHF
CDR3nt: TGCGCCAGCAGCTTGGGGGACACTAGCAATCAGCCCCAGCATTTT

d_gene: NA
j_gene: TRBJ2-2
abundance: once
v_gene: TRBV9
CDR3aa: CASSVETGGTGELFF
CDR3nt: TGTGCCAGCAGCGTAGAAACAGGCGGTACCGGGGAGCTGTTTTTT

d_gene: TRBD1
j_gene: TRBJ1-1
abundance: NA
v_gene: TRBV7-8
CDR3aa: CASSFPGGGAEAFF
CDR3nt: TGTGCCAGCAGCTTCCCAGGGGGCGGTGCTGAAGCTTTCTTT

d_gene: NA
j_gene: TRBJ1-1
abundance: NA
v_gene: TRBV5-6
CDR3aa: CASSLAQGIGAFF
CDR3nt: TGTGCCAGCAGCTTGGCCCAGGGGATCGGGGCTTTCTTT

d_gene: TRBD1
j_gene: TRBJ1-2
abundance: NA
v_gene: TRBV10-3
CDR3aa: CAITPDRGDYGYTF
CDR3nt: TGTGCCATCACCCCGGACAGGGGGGACTATGGCTACACCTTC

d_gene: NA
j_gene: TRBJ1-3
abundance: NA
v_gene: TRBV6-5
CDR3aa: CASIPGTGNTIYF
CDR3nt: TGTGCCAGCATTCCCGGGACTGGAAACACCATATATTTT

d_gene: TRBD1
j_gene: TRBJ1-2
abundance: NA
v_gene: TRBV6-4
CDR3aa: CASSDRGAPNYGYTF
CDR3nt: TGTGCCAGCAGCGACAGGGGCGCCCCTAACTATGGCTACACCTTC